These 3 T cell receptor beta chains originate from one sample sequenced in a study of blood T cell repertoires in COVID-19. Assay: immunoSEQ multiplex PCR; the TCRdb copy retains only in-frame clones and omits some. The sample includes 300,000 to 350,000 clones, approximately 90% of them seen just once. Sequenced material: peripheral blood. These TCRs come from a man aged 30-40 years with COVID-19, enrolled during active disease.

The chain links TRBV28 to TRBJ1-2; TRBD1 might be the D (6 bases). The CDR3 length is 14 residues. V was shortened by 7 bases and J by 5 bases, with 17 bases between the two germline ends. Germline V lookup: CDR1 MDHEN, CDR2 SYDVKM. The CDR3 DNA sequence: TGTGCCAGCACCGAACAGGGTATGGGGTATGGCTACACCTTC. Translation gives CASTEQGMGYGYTF.

This chain uses TRBV5-1 with TRBJ1-1; 12 bases are shared with TRBD1. Trimming took 4 bases from V and 5 from J; bases not matched to a gene: 6. The V gene's germline CDR1 is SGHRS and CDR2 YFSETQ. The CDR3 sequence is 15 residues long. The CDR3 region is CASSGDRGRRTEAFF. DNA of the CDR3: TGCGCCAGCAGCGGGGACAGGGGGCGAAGGACTGAAGCTTTCTTT.

The V call is TRBV19, the J call TRBJ2-1; 8 bases fit TRBD1. V shed 3 bases and J 10 bases; nucleotides not matched to a gene: 8. Germline V gene lookup returns CDR1 LNHDA and CDR2 SQIVND (reference sequence). The CDR3 loop spans 14 amino acids. CDR3 region: CASSMGQADGEQFF. CDR3 DNA: TGTGCCAGTAGTATGGGACAGGCTGACGGGGAGCAGTTCTTC.